A single sample is the source of the 24 T cell receptor beta chains below, sequenced in a study of cytomegalovirus exposure and HLA in healthy donors. PCR primers comprised 60 Vbeta and 13 Jbeta primers. Only in-frame clones appear in the TCRdb table, and some are missing; sequencing was by immunoSEQ multiplex PCR. Of about 200,000 clones in the sample, 79% are singletons; the top ten hold 0.39%. Sequencing was done on a sample of PBMCs. These receptor sequences come from a male donor in good health and CMV-seropositive.

The chain links TRBV6-5 to TRBJ1-2; the D gene is possibly TRBD1 (5 bases). This CDR3 has 14 amino acids. Germline V gives CDR1 MNHEY, CDR2 SVGAGI. Between the trimmed V and J ends, which lost 6 bases and 6 bases, there was a span of 17 bases. CDR3 bases: TGTGCCAGCAGCCTTACCCCAGGGTTCAATGGCTACACCTTC. Translation: CASSLTPGFNGYTF.

This clone showed up just once. The genes are TRBV6-5 and TRBJ1-2; D perhaps matches TRBD1 (6 bases). The germline V gene encodes CDR1 MNHEY and CDR2 SVGAGI. The CDR3 sequence is 14 residues long. Trimming left V 5 bases short and J 6 bases short, with 16 bases between. The CDR3, as DNA: TGTGCCAGCAGTCGGGGGGCACCCGGAAATGGCTACACCTTC. The encoded protein is CASSRGAPGNGYTF.

The chain couples TRBV2 to TRBJ2-1; no firm D call. V was pared by 4 bases and J by 7 bases, with 2 bases between. The CDR3 has 10 residues. Germline CDR1 reads SNHLY; CDR2 reads FYNNEI. CDR3 nucleotide sequence: TGTGCCAGCAGTGCGAATGAGCAGTTCTTC. Residues: CASSANEQFF.

The rearrangement joins TRBV4-3 to TRBJ2-3, with 8 bases fitting TRBD2. CDR1 and CDR2 from the germline V gene are LGHNA and YSLEER. The CDR3 has 16 residues. With V trimmed by 0 bases and J by 2 bases, 4 bases remained unmatched. In DNA, the CDR3 is TGCGCCAGCAGCCAAGATATCGGGAGGGACACAGATACGCAGTATTTT. Protein sequence: CASSQDIGRDTDTQYF.

A single count supports this clone. The CDR3 DNA is TGTGCCAGTAGTATACATCCCCGCAAGGGGTCCGAGCAGTACTTC. Amino acid sequence: CASSIHPRKGSEQYF. The genes are TRBV19 and TRBJ2-5, with a tentative D call TRBD1 (5 bases). The J call is uncertain, as TRBJ2-7 better fits the DNA end. CDR1 is LNHDA, CDR2 SQIVND, per germline (reference sequence). The CDR3 length is 15 residues.

V usage is TRBV4-1 and J usage is TRBJ2-1, with TRBD2 identical over 7 bases. Looked up from germline, CDR1 is MGHRA and CDR2 is YSYEKL. V was pared by 0 bases and J by 0 bases, with 8 bases of the junction left unmatched. There are 18 residues in the CDR3. The CDR3 loop is CASSQDPPAGRSYNEQFF. The CDR3 DNA follows: TGCGCCAGCAGCCAAGATCCCCCAGCGGGGCGCTCCTACAATGAGCAGTTCTTC.

DNA of the CDR3: TGCGCCAGCAGCGGAGGGGTCGGGGAGCTGTTTTTT. Translated: CASSGGVGELFF. The rearrangement joins TRBV10-1 to TRBJ2-2, with a tentative D call TRBD2 (6 bases). Germline V gene data show CDR1 as WNHNN and CDR2 as SYGVQD (reference sequence). Trimming pared 6 bases from V and 7 bases from J, leaving 9 bases between. The CDR3 contains 12 residues.

CDR3 region: CASNRGMNTEAFF. As DNA, the CDR3 is TGTGCCTCGAACAGGGGGATGAACACTGAAGCTTTCTTT. The chain is built from TRBV30 and TRBJ1-1; 8 nucleotides match TRBD1. V gave up 7 bases and J gave up 0 bases; unmatched junction bases: 4. The CDR3 extends over 13 amino acids. CDR1 is GTSNPN, CDR2 SVGIG, per germline (reference sequence).

Turning to this clone: The same CDR3 can be traced to other DNA sequences in this sample. The rearrangement uses TRBV18 and TRBJ1-1; tentative D call: TRBD1 (5 bases). Germline CDR1 and CDR2: KGHSH and LQKENI. This CDR3 comprises 14 residues. The ends were cut back, 3 bases at V and 1 base at J, with 9 bases in the middle. CDR3 DNA sequence: TGTGCCAGCTCACCCTTAACAGGGAACACTGAAGCTTTCTTT. It encodes CASSPLTGNTEAFF.

V gene TRBV5-5 combines with J gene TRBJ1-4; the match to TRBD1 covers 7 bases. J gave up 5 bases and V 4 bases, and 5 bases lay outside the gene matches. CDR1 is SGHKS, CDR2 YYEKEE, per germline (reference sequence). The CDR3 spans 14 residues. CDR3 DNA: TGTGCCAGCAGCGCCGGACAGGTGAATGAAAAACTGTTTTTT. It yields the protein CASSAGQVNEKLFF.

The chain is built from TRBV5-1 and TRBJ2-6; 12 bases fit TRBD2. After removal of 3 bases from V and 3 bases from J, the junction contained 7 bases not matched to a gene. The CDR3 is 18 amino acids. CDR1 is SGHRS and CDR2 is YFSETQ in the germline V gene. Here the CDR3 reads CASSYASGGAGGANVLTF. CDR3 nucleotides: TGCGCCAGCAGCTACGCTAGCGGGGGGGCCGGTGGGGCCAACGTCCTGACTTTC.

The chain combines TRBV21-1 with TRBJ2-3; the DNA was not used to check the table's D call, TRBD1. TRBV21-1 is flagged as a pseudogene. The length of the CDR3 is 18 residues. The CDR3 nucleotides read TGTGCCAGCAGCAAATCGTCCGAGAGGACAGGGGGGACAGATACGCAGTATTTT. Its translation is CASSKSSERTGGTDTQYF.

J is TRBJ2-7 and V is TRBV28; 11 bases line up with TRBD2. The CDR3 is made up of 15 amino acids. CDR1 and CDR2 (germline): MDHEN, SYDVKM. The V gene end was trimmed by 3 bases and the J gene end by 4 bases; junction bases not matched to a gene: 5. The CDR3 protein is CASSFQTSGKYEQYF. DNA for the CDR3: TGTGCCAGCAGTTTTCAGACTAGCGGGAAATACGAGCAGTACTTC.

This clone was observed a single time. The chain couples TRBV5-3 to TRBJ2-3, with a weak D call TRBD1 (6 bases). TRBV5-3 is noted as an ORF with a role that remains uncertain. The CDR3 is made up of 15 amino acids. V lost 0 bases, J lost 4 bases, and 12 bases lay in between. CDR3 nucleotides: TGTGCCAGAAGCTTGGGGGCAGGGGTGTCAGATACGCAGTATTTT. It codes for CARSLGAGVSDTQYF.

This clone was found a few times. J is TRBJ2-1 and V is TRBV9; possible D gene TRBD2, 5 bases. The germline V and J ends were trimmed by 0 bases and 6 bases, with 13 bases remaining between them. The CDR3 loop spans 15 amino acids. Germline CDR1 SGDLS, CDR2 YYNGEE. CDR3 nucleotide sequence: TGTGCCAGCAGCGTAGAGCAACAGCGGAGCAATGAGCAGTTCTTC. Its translation: CASSVEQQRSNEQFF. The full variable domain, its missing parts supplied by reference TRBV9 and TRBJ2-1, is DSGVTQTPKHLITATGQRVTLRCSPRSGDLSVYWYQQSLDQGLQFLIQYYNGEERAKGNILERFSAQQFPDLHSELNLSSLELGDSALYFCASSVEQQRSNEQFFGPGTRLTVL.

This clone was found a few times. The chain is built from TRBV4-2 and TRBJ2-4; no definite D call. The germline V gene has CDR1 LGHNA and CDR2 YNFKEQ. Trimming took 4 bases from V and 5 from J, leaving 9 bases between them. The length of the CDR3 is 13 residues. The CDR3 nucleotides read TGTGCCAGCAGCCCGCCTATACAAAACATTCAGTACTTC. Protein: CASSPPIQNIQYF.

This chain links TRBV11-2 with TRBJ2-5, with D unclear. The CDR3 runs 14 residues. CDR1 and CDR2 (germline): SGHAT, FQNNGV. Trimming cost V 5 bases and J 5 bases, with 15 bases left between them. CDR3 amino acids: CASSPRQAHETQYF. CDR3 coding DNA: TGTGCCAGCAGCCCCCGGCAGGCCCACGAGACCCAGTACTTC.

The rearrangement links TRBV9 to TRBJ2-7; a possible D gene is TRBD2 (6 bases). V was clipped by 3 bases and J by 0 bases, with 7 bases between them. The CDR3 spans 13 residues. Germline CDR1 reads SGDLS; CDR2 reads YYNGEE. CDR3 in DNA: TGTGCCAGCAGCGCCGGGAGCTCCTACGAGCAGTACTTC. Amino acid sequence: CASSAGSSYEQYF.

The chain joins TRBV11-2 to TRBJ2-5; 8 nucleotides line up with TRBD2. V trimming: 2 bases; J trimming: 2 bases; junction bases outside the gene matches: 10. Germline CDR1 and CDR2: SGHAT and FQNNGV. The CDR3 runs to 17 residues. The CDR3: CASSLYSTSGPQETQYF. In nucleotides, the CDR3 is TGTGCCAGCAGCTTATACTCCACTAGCGGCCCTCAAGAGACCCAGTACTTC.

This rearrangement joins TRBV11-1 to TRBJ2-7; 9 nucleotides align to TRBD1. Germline CDR1 is SGHAT and CDR2 is FQDESV (reference sequence). The CDR3 runs to 14 residues. With V trimmed by 5 bases and J by 2 bases, 4 bases remained unmatched. The CDR3 region has the DNA TGTGCCAGCAGCCGCTGGGACAGGGCCTACGAGCAGTACTTC. It is translated as CASSRWDRAYEQYF.

V gene TRBV5-5 combines with J gene TRBJ2-7, with TRBD2 matching over 8 bases. This CDR3 has 13 amino acids. J was trimmed by 3 bases and V by 4 bases; bases with no gene match: 3. Germline V gene lookup returns CDR1 SGHKS and CDR2 YYEKEE (reference sequence). The CDR3 nucleotides are TGTGCCAGCAGCCATAGCGGGATCTACGAGCAGTACTTC. Translated: CASSHSGIYEQYF.

The rearrangement joins TRBV5-6 to TRBJ2-7; D unresolved. This CDR3 contains 15 residues. Germline loops: CDR1 SGHDT, CDR2 YYEEEE. V was clipped by 1 base and J by 0 bases, with 11 bases between them. The CDR3 DNA reads TGTGCCAGCAGCTTGCCGCCTTCCAGCTCCTACGAGCAGTACTTC. Its translation is CASSLPPSSSYEQYF.

The chain uses TRBV7-2 and TRBJ2-1, with D hard to call. The CDR3 is 13 residues long. CDR1 SGHTA and CDR2 FQGNSA come from the germline V gene. V shed 4 bases and J shed 10 bases, with 14 bases lying between them. CDR3 DNA: TGTGCCAGCAGCTCCGTTAATTGGGCAGAGCAGTTCTTC. Protein: CASSSVNWAEQFF.

This clone has just a few counts. The chain is built from TRBV15 and TRBJ1-2, with D tentatively TRBD1 (5 bases). The CDR3 has 14 amino acids. V was trimmed by 1 base and J by 9 bases, leaving 15 bases between them. Germline CDR1 reads LNHNV; CDR2 reads YYDKDF (reference sequence). Here the CDR3 reads CATSRAMRRASYTF. As DNA, the CDR3 is TGTGCCACCAGCAGAGCTATGCGCAGGGCTAGCTACACCTTC.